The 20 T cell receptor beta chains below come from one sample, sequenced in a study of long-term antiretroviral therapy in people with HIV. Version v3.0 of the immunoSEQ assay was performed at survey level. Using immunoSEQ multiplex PCR, the repertoire was profiled, and TCRdb retains in-frame clones only, with some absent. The sample lists 28,000 or so clones, roughly 88% occurring once. Specimen: unsorted PBMCs, collected 0.5 years after starting antiretroviral therapy. Receptors were obtained from a woman aged 18-29 years with HIV.

This sequence joins TRBV15 and TRBJ2-5, with 7 bases identical to TRBD2. V lost 2 bases and J lost 4; bases outside the gene matches: 10. CDR1 is LNHNV, CDR2 YYDKDF, per germline (reference sequence). This CDR3 contains 16 residues. DNA of the CDR3: TGTGCCACCAGCAGATCCCTGGGAGGGCGGGTAGAGACCCAGTACTTC. Translation: CATSRSLGGRVETQYF.

The chain carries TRBV9 and TRBJ2-2; a possible D gene is TRBD2 (6 bases). V lost 2 bases to trimming and J lost 4 bases, with 9 bases between them. CDR1 and CDR2 from the germline V gene are SGDLS and YYNGEE. The CDR3 consists of 14 residues. The CDR3 region has the DNA TGTGCCAGCAGCGTCGGCGGGGTCACCGGGGAGCTGTTTTTT. Translating gives CASSVGGVTGELFF. Full variable domain (rest looked up from reference TRBV9 and TRBJ2-2): DSGVTQTPKHLITATGQRVTLRCSPRSGDLSVYWYQQSLDQGLQFLIQYYNGEERAKGNILERFSAQQFPDLHSELNLSSLELGDSALYFCASSVGGVTGELFFGEGSRLTVL.

This clone was seen just once. This chain joins TRBV7-2 and TRBJ2-1, with 7 nucleotides matching TRBD2. CDR3 length: 14 residues. V shed 5 bases, J shed 8 bases, and the junction held 9 bases outside the gene matches. CDR1 and CDR2 (germline): SGHTA, FQGNSA. The chain's CDR3 is CASSLGGRAHEQFF. CDR3 bases: TGTGCCAGCAGCCTCGGTGGGAGGGCCCATGAGCAGTTCTTC.

This clone was seen only once. The CDR3 nucleotides read TGTGCCAGCAGCTTAGATAAGGCGGGACGGGGCTACAATGAGCAGTTCTTC. Translated, it gives CASSLDKAGRGYNEQFF. The V gene is TRBV11-2, the J gene TRBJ2-1, with D maybe TRBD2 (6 bases). The V end lost 0 bases, the J end lost 3 bases, and 15 bases lay between the germline ends. This CDR3 spans 17 amino acids. Germline V gene data show CDR1 as SGHAT and CDR2 as FQNNGV.

The rearrangement joins TRBV19 to TRBJ1-4, with a weak D call TRBD1 (6 bases). Trimming shortened V by 7 bases and J by 4 bases, and 19 bases separated the two germline ends. This CDR3 contains 16 residues. Germline-derived CDR1 and CDR2 are LNHDA and SQIVND (reference sequence). The CDR3 loop reads CASNVGQTFLNEKLFF. CDR3 nucleotide sequence: TGTGCCAGTAACGTGGGACAAACCTTTCTTAATGAAAAACTGTTTTTT.

The chain joins TRBV7-6 to TRBJ1-4, with 7 positions matching TRBD1. Germline loops: CDR1 SGHVS, CDR2 FNYEAQ. V dropped 5 bases and J dropped 5; count of bases not matched to a gene: 8. The CDR3 covers 15 residues. The CDR3 nucleotides are TGTGCCAGCAGCCCTCACCCCAGGGGGAATGAAAAACTGTTTTTT. As protein: CASSPHPRGNEKLFF.

The J gene is TRBJ1-2, the V gene TRBV9, with 7 bases aligning to TRBD1. V dropped 4 bases and J dropped 8; count of bases not matched to a gene: 11. Germline V CDR1 and CDR2: SGDLS, YYNGEE. CDR3 size: 14 residues. DNA of the CDR3: TGTGCCAGCAGCACCGGGACAGTGCCCGTGGGCTACACCTTC. This sequence encodes CASSTGTVPVGYTF.

The chain uses TRBV2 and TRBJ2-3, with 9 bases fitting TRBD2. V was clipped by 3 bases and J by 7 bases; unmatched bases: 20. The CDR3 spans 19 residues. Germline V gene lookup returns CDR1 SNHLY and CDR2 FYNNEI. The CDR3 DNA reads TGTGCCAGCAGTGACCCCTCGCCGCCTTGGGCGGGAGGGCCTAATACGCAGTATTTT. This gives the protein CASSDPSPPWAGGPNTQYF. Based on the CDR3 plus reference TRBV2 and TRBJ2-3, the full variable domain is EPEVTQTPSHQVTQMGQEVILRCVPISNHLYFYWYRQILGQKVEFLVSFYNNEISEKSEIFDDQFSVERPDGSNFTLKIRSTKLEDSAMYFCASSDPSPPWAGGPNTQYFGPGTRLTVL.

This chain uses TRBV6-1 with TRBJ2-1; D remains unclear. V gave up 6 bases and J gave up 0 bases, with 12 bases separating them. The CDR3 totals 15 residues. In germline, CDR1 is MNHNS, CDR2 SASEGT. In DNA form, the CDR3 reads TGTGCCAGCAGGAAAGACATTGGCTCCTACAATGAGCAGTTCTTC. Its translation is CASRKDIGSYNEQFF.

This chain connects TRBV14 to TRBJ2-7; 14 nucleotides match TRBD2. This CDR3 has 20 amino acids. CDR1 and CDR2 (germline): SGHDN, FVKESK. The V segment lost 4 bases and the J segment 4 bases; nucleotides outside the gene matches: 18. The CDR3 DNA sequence: TGTGCCAGCAGCCCACAGAATATAGGACTAGCGGGAGGAAAAAAATACGAGCAGTACTTC. Translation: CASSPQNIGLAGGKKYEQYF. The full variable domain, with the rest looked up from reference TRBV14 and TRBJ2-7, is EAGVTQFPSHSVIEKGQTVTLRCDPISGHDNLYWYRRVMGKEIKFLLHFVKESKQDESGMPNNRFLAERTGGTYSTLKVQPAELEDSGVYFCASSPQNIGLAGGKKYEQYFGPGTRLTVT.

This clone was observed once. The chain couples TRBV6-5 to TRBJ2-5; no reliable D call. The assigned J gene may be wrong: the sequence end matches TRBJ2-7 better. Per the germline V gene, CDR1 is MNHEY and CDR2 is SVGAGI. The CDR3 runs 15 residues. The CDR3 DNA reads as TGTGCCAGCAGTTACTCGAAGGCCGTCTCCTACGAGCAGTACTTC. Encoded protein: CASSYSKAVSYEQYF.

The chain uses TRBV28 and TRBJ1-5, with D perhaps matching TRBD1 (5 bases). Deletions cut 6 bases from V and 3 bases from J, with 15 bases between. This CDR3 spans 15 amino acids. Per germline, CDR1 MDHEN and CDR2 SYDVKM. The CDR3 coding sequence is TGTGCCAGCAGCCGGCGGCAGGGACCCAATCAGCCCCAGCATTTT. Translating it yields CASSRRQGPNQPQHF. The full variable domain, with the rest looked up from reference TRBV28 and TRBJ1-5, is DVKVTQSSRYLVKRTGEKVFLECVQDMDHENMFWYRQDPGLGLRLIYFSYDVKMKEKGDIPEGYSVSREKKERFSLILESASTNQTSMYLCASSRRQGPNQPQHFGDGTRLSIL.

A single count supports this clone. The V and J genes are TRBV11-3 and TRBJ2-1, with a weak D call TRBD2 (5 bases). The CDR3 has 17 residues. Germline loops: CDR1 SGHNT, CDR2 YENEEA. The ends were cut back, 1 base at V and 5 bases at J, with 18 bases in the middle. The CDR3 nucleotides read TGTGCCAGCAGCTTAGGGGCTCTAGGAGGCAGGAACAATGAGCAGTTCTTC. Translating it yields CASSLGALGGRNNEQFF.

The gene calls are TRBV14 and TRBJ2-6; 8 bases agree with TRBD1. The junction had 7 bases not matched to a gene; V was cut back by 6 bases and J by 0 bases. Germline-derived CDR1 and CDR2 are SGHDN and FVKESK. CDR3 size: 17 residues. The CDR3 DNA reads as TGTGCCAGCAGGCGGGGACAGGCGAACTCTGGGGCCAACGTCCTGACTTTC. The encoded protein is CASRRGQANSGANVLTF.

This clone was recorded once. This chain joins TRBV18 and TRBJ2-3; 9 bases fit TRBD1. Unmatched junction bases numbered 14, after V lost 0 bases and J lost 4 bases. The CDR3 length is 19 residues. The germline CDR1 and CDR2 sequences are KGHSH and LQKENI. The chain's CDR3 is CASSPPAPNRDRVADTQYF. The CDR3 DNA reads as TGTGCCAGCTCACCACCGGCCCCGAACCGGGACAGGGTGGCAGATACGCAGTATTTT. Filled out from reference TRBV18 and TRBJ2-3, the complete variable domain reads NAGVMQNPRHLVRRRGQEARLRCSPMKGHSHVYWYRQLPEEGLKFMVYLQKENIIDESGMPKERFSAEFPKEGPSILRIQQVVRGDSAAYFCASSPPAPNRDRVADTQYFGPGTRLTVL.

The chain uses TRBV7-2 and TRBJ2-7, with TRBD2 matching 8 bases. The V gene end was trimmed by 5 bases and the J gene end by 6 bases; junction bases not matched to a gene: 12. Germline CDR1 reads SGHTA; CDR2 reads FQGNSA. CDR3 length: 15 residues. CDR3 protein: CASSPPGGRLFEQYF. In DNA form, the CDR3 reads TGTGCCAGCAGCCCCCCTGGCGGGAGGCTTTTCGAGCAGTACTTC.

This clone came up once. The chain links TRBV7-2 to TRBJ1-6; 8 bases are shared with TRBD1. V shed 0 bases, J shed 10 bases, and the junction held 5 bases outside the gene matches. The CDR3 has 15 residues. CDR1 SGHTA and CDR2 FQGNSA come from the germline V gene. This chain's CDR3 is CASSLASTGVSPLHF. The CDR3 DNA reads TGTGCCAGCAGCTTAGCCTCGACAGGGGTGTCACCCCTCCACTTT.

The chain joins TRBV7-9 to TRBJ2-2; no firm D call. CDR1 and CDR2 from the germline V gene are SEHNR and FQNEAQ (reference sequence). Trimming left V 10 bases short and J 0 bases short, with 15 bases between. The CDR3 loop spans 15 amino acids. Here the CDR3 DNA reads TGTGCCAATAGTCCCCCGTTATCGAACACCGGGGAGCTGTTTTTT. Its translation: CANSPPLSNTGELFF.

The chain joins TRBV7-9 to TRBJ2-2, with 7 bases matching TRBD2. This CDR3 comprises 17 residues. CDR1 is SEHNR and CDR2 is FQNEAQ in the germline V gene (reference sequence). Trimming cost V 5 bases and J 1 base; bases outside gene matches: 10. This CDR3 reads CASSPSWAGVNTGELFF. The CDR3 DNA sequence: TGTGCCAGCAGCCCATCGTGGGCGGGGGTGAACACCGGGGAGCTGTTTTTT.

As for this clone: The junction shows a germline mismatch at one end, possibly a read error. This sequence joins TRBV7-7 and TRBJ2-5, with 10 bases aligning to TRBD2. The CDR3 length is 18 residues. CDR1 is SSHAT and CDR2 is FNYEAQ in the germline V gene (reference sequence). CDR3 sequence: CASSLGSLAGVGQETQYF. The CDR3 DNA reads TGTGCTAGCAGCTTAGGCTCGCTAGCGGGAGTCGGACAAGAGACCCAGTACTTC.